These 5 T cell receptor beta chains were sequenced from one sample in a study of OX40 agonist ivuxolimab in advanced cancers. Clones were read by immunoSEQ multiplex PCR, and TCRdb kept only the in-frame ones, dropping some. The sample lists roughly 80,000 clones; around nine tenths were seen once. Sequenced material: CD4+ or CD8+ T cells sorted from blood, taken in a trial of the OX40 agonist ivuxolimab. The receptors stem from an adult with an advanced solid tumor such as melanoma, head and neck, liver or kidney cancer.

The V call is TRBV14, the J call TRBJ2-3; D not certain. The germline V gene has CDR1 SGHDN and CDR2 FVKESK. The CDR3 length is 11 residues. Trimming removed 2 bases at V and 5 bases at J, with 2 bases between. For the CDR3, the DNA is TGTGCCAGCAGCCAACGAGATACGCAGTATTTT. Translated: CASSQRDTQYF.

This chain connects TRBV28 to TRBJ2-5; D is unresolved. V lost 6 bases and J lost 5, with 7 bases in between. The CDR3 runs to 11 residues. Germline CDR1 is MDHEN and CDR2 is SYDVKM. DNA for the CDR3: TGTGCCAGCAGGGCCGGGGAGACCCAGTACTTC. Its protein product is CASRAGETQYF.

This clone was seen a single time. This chain links TRBV28 with TRBJ2-7; TRBD1 agrees at 8 bases. The CDR3 consists of 15 residues. CDR1 and CDR2 (germline): MDHEN, SYDVKM. V trimming: 8 bases; J trimming: 3 bases; junction bases outside the gene matches: 12. This CDR3 is CASGSSGGPIYEQYF. The CDR3 region has the DNA TGTGCCAGCGGGTCGTCAGGGGGCCCGATCTACGAGCAGTACTTC.

This clone was recorded a few times. The chain couples TRBV28 to TRBJ2-1; TRBD2 agrees at 10 bases. CDR3 length equals 17 residues. The germline gives CDR1 MDHEN, CDR2 SYDVKM. The junction had 9 bases not matched to a gene; V was cut back by 4 bases and J by 3 bases. CDR3 residues: CASSSLRASGSYNEQFF. In nucleotides, the CDR3 is TGTGCCAGCAGTTCTCTAAGAGCTAGCGGGAGCTACAATGAGCAGTTCTTC.

The J gene is TRBJ2-3, the V gene TRBV19; D call uncertain. Germline values: CDR1 LNHDA, CDR2 SQIVND (reference sequence). This CDR3 is built from 18 residues. The germline V and J ends were trimmed by 5 bases and 0 bases, with 21 bases remaining between them. The chain's CDR3 is CASSDGRWAGPSTDTQYF. CDR3 DNA: TGTGCCAGTAGTGACGGCCGGTGGGCAGGCCCCAGCACAGATACGCAGTATTTT.